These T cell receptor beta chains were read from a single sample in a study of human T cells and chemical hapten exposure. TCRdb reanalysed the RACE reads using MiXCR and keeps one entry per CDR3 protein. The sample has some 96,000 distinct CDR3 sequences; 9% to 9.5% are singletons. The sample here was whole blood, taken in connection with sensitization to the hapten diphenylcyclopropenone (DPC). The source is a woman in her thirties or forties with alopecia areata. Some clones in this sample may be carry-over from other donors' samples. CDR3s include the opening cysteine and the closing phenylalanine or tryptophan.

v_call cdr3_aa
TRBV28 CASNDAQGVQYF
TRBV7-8 CASSPLASYNEQFF
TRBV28 CASSPRTSGPSSYEQYF
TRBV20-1 CSASGLAGGRNIQYF
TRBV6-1 CASSEISYEQYF
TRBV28 CASSDAGGDQPQHF
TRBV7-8 CATGRRQMNTGELFF
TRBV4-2 CASSQEGGGGPGEQYF
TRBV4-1 CASSPWDRGLRDTQYF
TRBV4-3 CASSQGTGSGNTIYF
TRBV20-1 CSARDIGTESLSLHF
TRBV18 CASSPPVTSGDYEQYF
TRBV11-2 CASSSQGPSGEPQYF
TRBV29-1 CSIVQPYRGDEQFF
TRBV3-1 CASSHARASGRTNTGELFF
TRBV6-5 CASSPADLSDEQYF
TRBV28 CASSSPQWTVNNEQFF
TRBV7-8 CASRTGHASNEQFF
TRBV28 CASSSSLSRTLNTEAFF
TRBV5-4 CASSFVGSSEQYF
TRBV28 CASSQTGGGTEAFF
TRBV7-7 CASSFGTGGETQYF
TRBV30 CAWSVRGDQPQHF
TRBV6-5 CASSYNPNYGYTF
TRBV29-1 CSVRKREDATDTQYF
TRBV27 CASSLGQGLGELFF
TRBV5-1 CASSLDGATYEQYF
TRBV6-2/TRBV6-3 CASSSGTSGITDTQYF
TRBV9 CASSETGTNQPQHF
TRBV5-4 CASSSGDTMGADTQYF
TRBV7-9 CASSLGRNEQFF
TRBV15 CATSVGTGLTEAFF
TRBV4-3 CASSQFGGETQYF
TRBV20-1 CSAKQGTRNTGELFF
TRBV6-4 CASSEQGGSSYNEQFF
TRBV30 CAWSPWGSTDTRYF
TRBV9 CASGKGEAYEQYF
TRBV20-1 CSARPQGLETQYF
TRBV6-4 CASRAGGDTDTQYF
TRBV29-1 CSLKQGTYNEQFF